This TCR beta chain is from a study of blood T cell repertoires in COVID-19 (dated by TCRdb to 2019 to 2021). In terms of the full investigation: Samples from collaborators originated in the United States, Italy and Spain and spanned both the acute and convalescent phases of COVID-19. The repertoires were released in a freely available public database intended as a resource for research on the immune response to SARS-CoV-2. Deeply sampled blood TCRbeta repertoires from subjects exposed to, actively infected with, or recovered from COVID-19 were included in the dataset. HLA class I and class II types, where available, came from metadata supplied by the sample provider rather than from assay-based typing. Nearly every sample came with metadata listing a de-identified subject ID, COVID-19 status, age in years and sex. The material from the prospective study consisted of cDNA or gDNA derived from T cells, B-cell-depleted T cells, or PBMCs. The samples were drawn from the first 160 participants of the ongoing ImmuneRACE study and from 1,200 or so subjects provided by 6 global collaborators.

TCRbeta CDR3 regions were amplified from genomic DNA by means of the immunoSEQ Assay, a bias-controlled multiplex PCR. The paper's processing steps were these. Nucleated cell counts per sample were estimated from amplification of reference gene primers within the assay. To quantify the absolute abundance of each unique TCRbeta CDR3 rearrangement, sequence reads were collapsed and filtered. For each sample, productive Simpson clonality was calculated as the square root of Simpson's diversity index across productive rearrangements. Imported from immuneACCESS, the table was reduced by TCRdb to in-frame sequences with V and J called. These copies leave out some clones; in studies compared against another copy, an unresolved V gene accounts for under half, and the cause of the remainder is not known. V, J and clone size derive from that table, while D and trimming were established from the DNA sequence. For this sample there are 120,000 to 150,000 clones; approximately 90% appear just once. 0.8% to 0.95% of the sample is held by the ten biggest clonotypes.

What the work shows at the level of the full study, not this receptor alone: How much clinical and demographic metadata was included differed by source and by participant, and the metadata was provided uncurated.

This clone was picked up one time. What antigen it recognizes has not been identified. Base qualities are not at hand, and no much larger clone is one base apart. Trimming takes 0 bases from V and 6 bases from J, and the germline ends sit 10 bases apart. From the cysteine up to the phenylalanine, the CDR3 has a length of 14 residues. The sequence is cut down to CDR3 DNA, 42 bases in frame from base 1. As encoded in the germline V gene, CDR1 is SGHRS while CDR2 is YFSETQ. Whole blood was collected in K2EDTA tubes by collaborating institutions according to the institutions' own protocols. For TCRbeta analysis, collaborators shipped samples in one of three forms: frozen whole blood, isolated PBMCs, or DNA extracted from either of those sample types.

The receptor comes from a woman aged 45-65 years with acute or convalescent COVID-19. This chain joins TRBV5-1 to TRBJ1-3, with TRBD1 perhaps the D gene, on 5 matching bases. The specimen sequenced was peripheral blood. Here is the DNA: TGCGCCAGCAGCTTGGATGGGACTGAAAACACCATATATTTT. This sequence encodes CASSLDGTENTIYF.